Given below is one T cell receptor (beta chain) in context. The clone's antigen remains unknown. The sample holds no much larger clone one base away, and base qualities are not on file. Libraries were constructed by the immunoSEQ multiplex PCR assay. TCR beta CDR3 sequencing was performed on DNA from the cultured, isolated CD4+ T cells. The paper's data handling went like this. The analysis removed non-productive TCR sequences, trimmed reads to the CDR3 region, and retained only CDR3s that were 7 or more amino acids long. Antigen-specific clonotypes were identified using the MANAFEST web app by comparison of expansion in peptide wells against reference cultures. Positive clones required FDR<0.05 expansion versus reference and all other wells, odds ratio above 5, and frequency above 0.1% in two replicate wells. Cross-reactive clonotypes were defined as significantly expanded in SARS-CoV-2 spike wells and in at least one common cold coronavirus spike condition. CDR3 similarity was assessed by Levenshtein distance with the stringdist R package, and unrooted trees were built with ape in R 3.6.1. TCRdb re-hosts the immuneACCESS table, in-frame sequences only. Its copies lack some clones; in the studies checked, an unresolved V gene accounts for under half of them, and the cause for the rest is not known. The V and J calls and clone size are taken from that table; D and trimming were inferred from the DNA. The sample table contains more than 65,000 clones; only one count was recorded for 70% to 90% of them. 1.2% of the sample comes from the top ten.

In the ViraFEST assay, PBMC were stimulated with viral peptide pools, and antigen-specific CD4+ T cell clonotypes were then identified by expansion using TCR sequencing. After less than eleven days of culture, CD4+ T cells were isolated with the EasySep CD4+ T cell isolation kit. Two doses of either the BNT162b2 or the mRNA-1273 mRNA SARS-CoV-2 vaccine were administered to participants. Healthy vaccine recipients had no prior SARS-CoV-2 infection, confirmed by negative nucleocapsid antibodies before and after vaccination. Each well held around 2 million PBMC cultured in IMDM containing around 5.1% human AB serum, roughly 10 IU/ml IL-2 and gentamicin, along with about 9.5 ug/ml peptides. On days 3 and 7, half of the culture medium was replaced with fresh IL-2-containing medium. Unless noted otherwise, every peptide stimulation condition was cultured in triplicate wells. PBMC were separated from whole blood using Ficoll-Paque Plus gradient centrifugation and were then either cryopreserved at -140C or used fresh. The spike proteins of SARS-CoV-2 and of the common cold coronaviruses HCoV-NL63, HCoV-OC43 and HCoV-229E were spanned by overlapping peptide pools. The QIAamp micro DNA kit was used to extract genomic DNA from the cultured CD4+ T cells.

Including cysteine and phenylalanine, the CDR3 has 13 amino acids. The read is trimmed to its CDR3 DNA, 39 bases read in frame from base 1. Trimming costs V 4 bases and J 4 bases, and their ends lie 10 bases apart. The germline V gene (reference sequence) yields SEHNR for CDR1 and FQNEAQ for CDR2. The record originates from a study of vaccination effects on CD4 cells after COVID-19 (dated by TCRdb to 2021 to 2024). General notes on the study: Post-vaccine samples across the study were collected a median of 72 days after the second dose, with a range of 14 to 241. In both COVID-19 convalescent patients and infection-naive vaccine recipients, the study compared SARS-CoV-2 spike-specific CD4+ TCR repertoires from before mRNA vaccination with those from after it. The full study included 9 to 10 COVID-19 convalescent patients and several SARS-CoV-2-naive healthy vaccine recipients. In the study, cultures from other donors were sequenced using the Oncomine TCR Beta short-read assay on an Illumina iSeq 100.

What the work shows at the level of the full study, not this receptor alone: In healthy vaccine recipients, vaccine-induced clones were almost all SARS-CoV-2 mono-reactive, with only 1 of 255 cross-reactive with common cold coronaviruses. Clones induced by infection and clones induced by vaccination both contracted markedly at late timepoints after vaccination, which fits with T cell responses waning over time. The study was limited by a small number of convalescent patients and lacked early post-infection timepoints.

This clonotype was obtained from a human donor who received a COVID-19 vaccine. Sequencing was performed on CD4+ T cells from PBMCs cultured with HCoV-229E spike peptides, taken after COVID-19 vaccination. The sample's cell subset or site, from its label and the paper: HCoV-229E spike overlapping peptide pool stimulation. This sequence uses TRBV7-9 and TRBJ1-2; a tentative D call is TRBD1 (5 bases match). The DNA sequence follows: TGTGCCAGCAGCTGGGGCTTAGGCTATGGCTACACCTTC. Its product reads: CASSWGLGYGYTF.